Shown below are 22 T cell receptor beta chains from a single sample sequenced in a study of T cell responses to AZD1222 COVID-19 vaccine (dated by TCRdb to 2020 to 2023). Library preparation employed the immunoSEQ multiplex PCR assay. As stored in TCRdb, this immuneACCESS dataset retains in-frame rearrangements with V and J assigned. A fraction of the clones does not appear; measured against another copy, unresolved V genes explain less than half of the discrepancy, and the remainder lacks a known reason. Within this sample are about 200,000 clones, with approximately 94% of them counted one time only. The ten top clones hold around 1.7% of the sample. This specimen's time point label, interpreted: about 28 days (+/-7) after the second vaccine dose. The treatment or condition label, read with the paper, signifies: meningococcal conjugate vaccine given as trial control. Sequencing was performed on peripheral blood, taken 28 days after the second dose of the MenACWY control vaccine. These receptors were collected from an adult who received the MenACWY meningococcal vaccine as a control.

The rearrangement uses TRBV28 and TRBJ1-2; D is undetermined. The germline CDR1 and CDR2 sequences are MDHEN and SYDVKM. This CDR3 has 12 residues. With 6 bases removed from V and 7 bases from J, the gap between germline ends came to 12 bases. The CDR3 sequence: CASSLSWGGYTF. Written as DNA, the CDR3 is TGTGCCAGCAGCCTATCATGGGGTGGCTACACCTTC.

J is TRBJ1-5 and V is TRBV6-5; TRBD1 agrees at 10 bases. Germline assignment: CDR1 MNHEY and CDR2 SVGAGI. CDR3 size: 15 residues. J was trimmed by 5 bases and V by 2 bases; bases with no gene match: 3. The CDR3 bases are TGTGCCAGCAGTTACGGGACAGGGGAAGATCAGCCCCAGCATTTT. Its protein is CASSYGTGEDQPQHF.

V usage is TRBV10-3 and J usage is TRBJ2-3; 11 nucleotides line up with TRBD2. The CDR3 loop spans 17 amino acids. Germline CDR1 is ENHRY and CDR2 is SYGVKD. With V trimmed by 6 bases and J by 0 bases, 8 bases remained unmatched. CDR3 nucleotide sequence: TGTGCCATCAGGTCCCTGACTAGCGGGGACAGCACAGATACGCAGTATTTT. Protein: CAIRSLTSGDSTDTQYF.

This chain connects TRBV28 to TRBJ1-1; D remains unclear. Germline CDR1 and CDR2: MDHEN and SYDVKM. This CDR3 is built from 14 residues. Trimming pared 5 bases from V and 0 bases from J, leaving 10 bases between. The CDR3 is CASSTTELNTEAFF. The CDR3 DNA reads TGTGCCAGCAGTACAACAGAACTGAACACTGAAGCTTTCTTT. Full variable domain (outside the CDR3, taken from reference TRBV28 and TRBJ1-1): DVKVTQSSRYLVKRTGEKVFLECVQDMDHENMFWYRQDPGLGLRLIYFSYDVKMKEKGDIPEGYSVSREKKERFSLILESASTNQTSMYLCASSTTELNTEAFFGQGTRLTVV.

The chain links TRBV6-2 or TRBV6-3 to TRBJ2-6; no reliable D call. Germline lookup yields CDR1 MNHEY and CDR2 SVGEGT. The CDR3 totals 16 residues. Trimming shortened V by 0 bases and J by 1 base, and 7 bases separated the two germline ends. As DNA, the CDR3 is TGTGCCAGCAGTTACTCCCCCCTATCTGGGGCCAACGTCCTGACTTTC. Residues: CASSYSPLSGANVLTF.

The J gene is TRBJ2-2, the V gene TRBV3-1 (or the pseudogene TRBV3-2); D is unclear. This CDR3 comprises 12 residues. Germline V gene sequence: CDR1 LGHDT, CDR2 YNNKEL (reference sequence). V gave up 1 base and J gave up 7 bases, with 4 bases separating them. As DNA, the CDR3 is TGTGCCAGCAGCCAAGGGGTCGGGGAGCTGTTTTTT. It codes for CASSQGVGELFF.

This clone appeared a single time. This chain connects TRBV28 to TRBJ1-1; D gene uncertain. Germline V gene sequence: CDR1 MDHEN, CDR2 SYDVKM. With 7 bases removed from V and 4 bases from J, the gap between germline ends came to 19 bases. This CDR3 comprises 15 residues. CDR3 in amino acids: CASITGGSGVTEAFF. DNA of the CDR3: TGTGCCAGCATAACCGGAGGGAGTGGGGTCACTGAAGCTTTCTTT.

Only a few counts were recorded for this clone. The chain is built from TRBV7-8 and TRBJ2-2; TRBD2 might be the D (5 bases). Between the trimmed V and J ends, which lost 5 bases and 7 bases, there was a span of 14 bases. CDR3 length equals 14 residues. Germline V gene sequence: CDR1 SGHVS, CDR2 FQNEAQ. The chain's CDR3 is CASSPRGQFGELFF. The CDR3 DNA is TGTGCCAGCAGCCCTCGCGGGCAATTCGGGGAGCTGTTTTTT.

The chain carries TRBV19 and TRBJ2-7; D is perhaps TRBD1 or TRBD2 (5 bases each). This CDR3 has 20 amino acids. CDR1 is LNHDA, CDR2 SQIVND, per germline (reference sequence). Trimming took off 4 bases at V and 3 bases at J, with 31 bases between the two ends. In DNA form, the CDR3 reads TGTGCCAGTAGTAGTACCGAGATCGTATCCGGGACGGGTTTCCTCTACGAGCAGTACTTC. Residues: CASSSTEIVSGTGFLYEQYF.

The chain has TRBV25-1 and TRBJ1-1; maybe TRBD1 (5 bases). Per germline, CDR1 MGHDK and CDR2 SYGVNS. CDR3 length equals 14 residues. Between the trimmed V and J ends, which lost 5 bases and 2 bases, there was a span of 12 bases. CDR3 DNA sequence: TGTGCCAGCAGTCGCCAGGGTTTCAACACTGAAGCTTTCTTT. This translates into CASSRQGFNTEAFF.

V and J are TRBV28 and TRBJ2-7; D unresolved. Germline V gives CDR1 MDHEN, CDR2 SYDVKM. The CDR3 totals 14 residues. V was clipped by 6 bases and J by 0 bases, with 12 bases between them. CDR3 sequence: CASSPPASSYEQYF. Written as DNA, the CDR3 is TGTGCCAGCAGCCCCCCGGCGAGCTCCTACGAGCAGTACTTC.

The rearrangement joins TRBV6-2 or TRBV6-3 to TRBJ2-1; D call uncertain. This CDR3 spans 14 amino acids. The germline V gene encodes CDR1 MNHEY and CDR2 SVGEGT. Trimming pared 3 bases from V and 3 bases from J, leaving 9 bases between. The CDR3 bases are TGTGCCAGCAGTTATAACGGAAACTACAATGAGCAGTTCTTC. It encodes CASSYNGNYNEQFF.

The chain recombines TRBV5-8 with TRBJ2-2, with D maybe TRBD1 (6 bases). The germline CDR1 and CDR2 sequences are SGHTS and YDEGEE. Trimming left V 0 bases short and J 4 bases short, with 19 bases between. The CDR3 extends over 18 amino acids. The CDR3 loop is CASSLDARGFWFTGELFF. The CDR3 coding sequence is TGTGCCAGCAGCTTGGATGCCAGGGGATTTTGGTTCACCGGGGAGCTGTTTTTT. The variable domain in full, with the rest retrieved from reference TRBV5-8 and TRBJ2-2, is EAGVTQSPTHLIKTRGQQATLRCSPISGHTSVYWYQQALGLGLQFLLWYDEGEERNRGNFPPRFSGRQFPNYSSELNVNALELEDSALYLCASSLDARGFWFTGELFFGEGSRLTVL.

V and J are TRBV7-8 and TRBJ2-2; no definite D call. V was trimmed by 6 bases and J by 2 bases, leaving 7 bases between them. CDR1 is SGHVS, CDR2 FQNEAQ, per germline. The CDR3 consists of 13 residues. In DNA, the CDR3 is TGTGCCAGCAGTCAAGCTAACACCGGGGAGCTGTTTTTT. It specifies CASSQANTGELFF.

The J gene is TRBJ2-5, the V gene TRBV27; D gene unclear. The V end was cut by 3 bases, the J end by 3 bases, with 8 bases between. The CDR3 extends over 13 amino acids. CDR1 and CDR2 (germline): MNHEY, SMNVEV (reference sequence). Written as DNA, the CDR3 is TGTGCCAGCAGTTTTGTGGGTGAAGAGACCCAGTACTTC. This sequence encodes CASSFVGEETQYF.

V gene TRBV9 combines with J gene TRBJ1-3; no firm D call. Trimming shortened V by 0 bases and J by 4 bases, and 11 bases separated the two germline ends. Germline assignment: CDR1 SGDLS and CDR2 YYNGEE. The CDR3 has 15 residues. The DNA of the CDR3 is TGTGCCAGCAGCGTAGGACCCTCGGGGGGAAACACCATATATTTT. Protein: CASSVGPSGGNTIYF.

The genes are TRBV2 and TRBJ2-7; the D is unclear. Per germline, CDR1 SNHLY and CDR2 FYNNEI. Trimming left V 3 bases short and J 0 bases short, with 9 bases between. This CDR3 has 14 residues. CDR3 amino acids: CASSEGPSSYEQYF. CDR3 DNA: TGTGCCAGCAGTGAGGGCCCAAGCTCCTACGAGCAGTACTTC. Together with reference TRBV2 and TRBJ2-7, the CDR3 gives the full variable domain: EPEVTQTPSHQVTQMGQEVILRCVPISNHLYFYWYRQILGQKVEFLVSFYNNEISEKSEIFDDQFSVERPDGSNFTLKIRSTKLEDSAMYFCASSEGPSSYEQYFGPGTRLTVT.

V is TRBV28 and J is TRBJ1-5; TRBD1 matches 9 bases. V was clipped by 7 bases and J by 6 bases; unmatched bases: 10. The germline gives CDR1 MDHEN, CDR2 SYDVKM. The CDR3 is 15 amino acids. CDR3 DNA: TGTGCCAGCACAAGAGGGGGACAGGGTGGTCAGCCCCAGCATTTT. Protein sequence: CASTRGGQGGQPQHF.

The chain has TRBV19 and TRBJ2-7; 11 bases agree with TRBD2. Germline V gene sequence: CDR1 LNHDA, CDR2 SQIVND (reference sequence). This CDR3 contains 16 residues. J lost 4 bases, V lost 4 bases, and 9 bases had no gene match. As DNA, the CDR3 is TGTGCCAGTAGTACAACCGGGACTAGCGGCGGATACGAGCAGTACTTC. Translated, it gives CASSTTGTSGGYEQYF.

The chain employs TRBV12-3 or TRBV12-4 and TRBJ1-5, with D uncertain. There are 12 residues in the CDR3. Deletions cut 5 bases from V and 5 bases from J, with 7 bases between. In DNA, the CDR3 is TGTGCCAGCAGTAGGGTGGATCAGCCCCAGCATTTT. Its translation is CASSRVDQPQHF.

This clone was found once. The gene calls are TRBV7-3 and TRBJ2-3, with D perhaps matching TRBD1 or TRBD2 (5 bases each). V lost 2 bases and J lost 5, with 17 bases in between. CDR1 is SGHTA, CDR2 FQGTGA, per germline. The CDR3 length is 16 residues. DNA for the CDR3: TGTGCCAGCAGCTTATTCAGTCGGGACGTCGGAGATACGCAGTATTTT. This sequence encodes CASSLFSRDVGDTQYF.

The chain joins TRBV28 to TRBJ2-7; D call uncertain. CDR3 size: 14 residues. CDR1 MDHEN and CDR2 SYDVKM come from the germline V gene. V was clipped by 5 bases and J by 0 bases, with 11 bases between them. The CDR3 bases are TGTGCCAGCAGTCCTCTATCCCGCTCCTACGAGCAGTACTTC. Protein sequence: CASSPLSRSYEQYF.